This TCR beta chain appears in the sequencing data of a study of T-cell memory formation after mild COVID-19. Study results and limitations: A subset of responding clones appeared in pre-infection memory, suggesting cross-reactive memory joined.

With regard to this clonotype: Its matching antigen is unknown.

TCRdb fed the 5' RACE reads into MiXCR, producing one record per CDR3 protein. Of over 350,000 distinct CDR3 sequences in the sample, roughly 15% are singletons; the top ten hold 20% to 25%. The length of the CDR3 is 19 residues. V lost 7 bases and J lost 3; bases outside the gene matches: 20. Germline-derived CDR1 and CDR2 are MNHEY and SVGAGI. The sequence was obtained from a man younger than 35 who had mild COVID-19 (a few samples of this study predate the infection). Cell type and time point are not known. Material: PBMCs or a T cell subset sorted from them (not recorded which). The chain links TRBV6-5 to TRBJ2-7, with 11 bases identical to TRBD2. Written as DNA, the CDR3 is TGTGCCAGCACCCCTAGAGGTTTGGCTAGCGGGGGGTCGAACTACGAGCAGTACGTC. Translation gives CASTPRGLASGGSNYEQYV.